This T cell receptor beta chain was obtained from a study of spatial heterogeneity in lung cancer. About the study: Compared with alpha-chain sequences, beta-chain sequences were consistently detected in greater numbers.

The CDR3 has 10 amino acids. From germline, CDR1 is MNHEY and CDR2 SVGEGT. V was clipped by 8 bases and J by 2 bases, with 3 bases between them. Each TCR cDNA molecule carried a unique molecular identifier. TCRdb passed the 5' RACE reads through MiXCR, listing each CDR3 protein once. The repertoire consists of 30,000 to 45,000 distinct CDR3 sequences, with about 7.7% occurring once and the leading ten covering over 25%. There are many counts of this clonotype. Time point indicated: sample taken at primary tumor resection. Unsorted samples of tumor, nontumor lung or frozen PBMC had their whole RNA sequenced.

This specimen consisted of PBMCs, obtained at surgery. The V gene is TRBV6-2 or TRBV6-3, the J gene TRBJ2-5; D unclear. This receptor was taken from a female donor with early-stage non-small cell lung cancer. The CDR3 DNA reads as TGTGCCAGCGAACAAGAGACCCAGTACTTC. Translating it yields CASEQETQYF.